This is a list of T cell receptor beta chains from one sample in a study of post-analysis software for immune sequencing data. A single record per CDR3 protein comes from TCRdb applying MiXCR to the PCR reads. The repertoire holds fewer than 850,000 distinct CDR3 sequences, roughly 46% seen once, with over 4.5% in the top ten. Sequencing was carried out using blood. These receptors originate from a girl aged 10 to 17 with multiple sclerosis. Each CDR3 is given with its conserved first and last residue. A D gene is named only where the DNA matches it firmly. Only some rows state a clone size, as once, few, many or a class for expanded clones.

TRBD2,.,14,TRBJ2-1,TRBV12-5,CASGQTSGSYEQFF,TGTGCTAGTGGACAAACTAGCGGGAGCTATGAGCAGTTCTTC
TRBD1,.,14,TRBJ1-5,TRBV5-6,CASSSQGVGQPQHF,TGTGCCAGCAGTTCACAGGGGGTCGGTCAGCCCCAGCATTTT
.,.,12,TRBJ2-3,TRBV10-3,CAILGPTDTQYF,TGTGCCATTTTGGGCCCGACAGATACGCAGTATTTT
.,few,12,TRBJ2-7,TRBV29-1,CSVLAGTYEQYF,TGCAGCGTTTTGGCGGGTACCTACGAGCAGTACTTC
.,few,14,TRBJ2-7,TRBV21-1,CASSLRGQTYEQYF,TGTGCCAGCAGCCTTAGGGGACAGACCTACGAGCAGTACTTC
.,few,15,TRBJ2-3,TRBV7-9,CASSLAQSRTDTQYF,TGTGCCAGCAGCTTAGCGCAAAGTCGCACAGATACGCAGTATTTT
.,.,16,TRBJ2-1,TRBV13,CASSSMGADPYNEQFF,TGTGCCAGCAGCTCTATGGGGGCAGACCCCTACAATGAGCAGTTCTTC
.,.,14,TRBJ2-7,TRBV6-2/TRBV6-3,CASSYSRRMNEQYF,TGTGCCAGCAGTTACTCCCGGAGGATGAACGAGCAGTACTTC
TRBD1,few,14,TRBJ1-2,TRBV3-1,CASSPRTGWYGYTF,TGTGCCAGCAGCCCAAGGACAGGGTGGTATGGCTACACCTTC
.,few,13,TRBJ1-2,TRBV6-5,CASCGPINYGYTF,TGTGCCAGCTGCGGGCCGATAAACTATGGCTACACCTTC
TRBD2,few,17,TRBJ2-5,TRBV10-3,CAISDPGLAGRPETQYF,TGTGCCATCAGTGACCCGGGGCTAGCGGGCCGCCCAGAGACCCAGTACTTT
TRBD1,.,14,TRBJ2-7,TRBV7-9,CASSLAKGAGEQYF,TGTGCCAGCAGCTTAGCCAAGGGGGCGGGCGAGCAGTACTTC
TRBD2,few,15,TRBJ2-7,TRBV2,CASSEGGGSSYEQYF,TGTGCCAGCAGTGAGGGTGGCGGGAGTTCCTACGAGCAGTACTTC
.,.,17,TRBJ2-7,TRBV27,CASSPTDRDKLDFEQYF,TGTGCCAGCAGTCCGACAGACCGGGACAAGCTAGATTTCGAGCAGTACTTC
TRBD1,many,13,TRBJ1-2,TRBV4-3,CASSQDRGDGYTF,TGCGCCAGCAGCCAGGACAGGGGTGATGGCTACACCTTC
.,.,13,TRBJ2-1,TRBV5-1,CASRTGENNEQFF,TGCGCCAGCCGGACCGGAGAGAACAATGAGCAGTTCTTC
TRBD2,few,14,TRBJ2-1,TRBV20-1,CSAKREVSYNEQFF,TGCAGTGCAAAGCGGGAGGTCTCCTACAATGAGCAGTTCTTC
TRBD2,.,14,TRBJ2-1,TRBV20-1,CSAVLADPGNEQFF,TGCAGTGCTGTTCTAGCGGACCCTGGGAATGAGCAGTTCTTC
.,.,14,TRBJ2-5,TRBV4-1,CASSQDELQETQYF,TGCGCCAGCAGCCAAGATGAACTTCAAGAGACCCAGTACTTC
.,.,15,TRBJ2-7,TRBV6-6,CASRAKDGAPYEQYF,TGTGCCAGCAGAGCTAAGGACGGAGCACCCTACGAGCAGTACTTC
TRBD2,few,16,TRBJ2-3,TRBV2,CASRGTSGLITDTQYF,TGTGCCAGCAGAGGGACTAGCGGTCTCATCACAGATACGCAGTATTTT
TRBD1,.,15,TRBJ2-7,TRBV5-1,CASSLPGQGDHEQYF,TGCGCCAGCAGCTTGCCGGGACAGGGGGACCACGAGCAGTACTTC
.,.,16,TRBJ2-6,TRBV11-2,CASSFLRFSGANVLTF,TGTGCCAGCAGCTTTTTGAGGTTCTCTGGGGCCAACGTCCTGACTTTC
.,.,15,TRBJ2-5,TRBV4-3,CASSQDLGRRETQYF,TGCGCCAGCAGCCAAGATTTAGGCAGAAGAGAGACCCAGTACTTC